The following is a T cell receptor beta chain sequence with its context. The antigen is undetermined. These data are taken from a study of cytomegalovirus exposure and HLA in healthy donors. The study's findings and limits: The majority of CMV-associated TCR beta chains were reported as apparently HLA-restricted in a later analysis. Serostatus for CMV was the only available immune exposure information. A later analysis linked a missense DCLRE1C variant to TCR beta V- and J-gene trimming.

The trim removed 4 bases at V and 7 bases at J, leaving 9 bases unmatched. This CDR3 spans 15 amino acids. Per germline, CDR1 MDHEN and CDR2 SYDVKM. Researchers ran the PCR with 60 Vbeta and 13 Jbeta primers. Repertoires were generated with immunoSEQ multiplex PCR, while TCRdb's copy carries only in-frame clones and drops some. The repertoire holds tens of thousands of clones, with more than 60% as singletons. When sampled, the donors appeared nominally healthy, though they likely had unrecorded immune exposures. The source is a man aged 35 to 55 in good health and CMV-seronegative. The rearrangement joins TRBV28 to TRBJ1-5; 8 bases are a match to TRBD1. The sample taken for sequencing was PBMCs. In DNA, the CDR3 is TGTGCCAGCAGTTCTACCCAGGGGGCGGAACAGCCCCAGCATTTT. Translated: CASSSTQGAEQPQHF.